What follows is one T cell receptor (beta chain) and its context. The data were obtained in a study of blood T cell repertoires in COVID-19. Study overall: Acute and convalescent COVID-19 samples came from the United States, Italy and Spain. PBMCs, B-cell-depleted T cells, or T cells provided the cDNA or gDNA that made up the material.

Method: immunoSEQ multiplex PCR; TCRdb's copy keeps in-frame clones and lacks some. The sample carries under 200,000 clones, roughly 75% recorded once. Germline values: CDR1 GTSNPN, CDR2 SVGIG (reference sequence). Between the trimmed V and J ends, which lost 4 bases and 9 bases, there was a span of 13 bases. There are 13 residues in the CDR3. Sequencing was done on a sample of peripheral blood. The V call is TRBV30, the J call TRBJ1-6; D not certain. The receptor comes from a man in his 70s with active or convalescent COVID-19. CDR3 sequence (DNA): TGTGCCTGGACAGCCTCTTGGGCTTCACCCCTCCACTTT. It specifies CAWTASWASPLHF.